Listed below are T cell receptor beta chains from one sample, sequenced in a study of CD8 T cells in Susac syndrome. TCRdb analysed the immunoSEQ multiplex PCR reads with MiXCR anew, one entry per CDR3 protein. The sample records about 440,000 distinct CDR3 sequences, roughly 85% being singletons. The sample taken for sequencing was CD8+ T cells from PBMCs. These receptors were collected from a human donor with multiple sclerosis. Both conserved end residues are part of each CDR3. A D gene is named only where the DNA matches it firmly. Expanded clones get a size class; other rows say once, few or many, or leave the size out.

size	J	D	V	DNA	CDR3
few	TRBJ2-7	TRBD2	TRBV18	TGTGCCAGCTCCCTCATAGCGGGAGATGGTTACGAGCAGTACTTC	CASSLIAGDGYEQYF
NA	TRBJ1-2	NA	TRBV4-1	TGCGCCAGCAGCCCAGAGGCAGTGTCTCCGTCAGGCTACACCTTC	CASSPEAVSPSGYTF
NA	TRBJ1-1	TRBD1	TRBV29-1	TGCAGCGTTCCTAGGACAGGGCGGGCTGAAGCTTTCTTT	CSVPRTGRAEAFF
NA	TRBJ2-1	TRBD2	TRBV6-5	TGTGCCAGCAGTTACCTCGAGGTGTCTAGCGGGAGGTATGAGCAGTTCTTC	CASSYLEVSSGRYEQFF
NA	TRBJ2-4	NA	TRBV30	TGTGCCTGGAAGTCACAGAGGAACATTCAGTACTTC	CAWKSQRNIQYF
once	TRBJ1-5	NA	TRBV3-1	TGTGCCAGCAGCCACACGGGGGCTGGTCAGCCCCAGCATTTT	CASSHTGAGQPQHF
few	TRBJ2-3	TRBD2	TRBV6-1	TGTGCCAGCAGTGCAACTAGCGGCCCAGGGGTGGATACGCAGTATTTT	CASSATSGPGVDTQYF
few	TRBJ2-1	NA	TRBV4-1	TGCGCCAGCAGCCAGGTCGGGGTTAATGAGCAGTTCTTC	CASSQVGVNEQFF
NA	TRBJ2-3	NA	TRBV27	TGTGCCAGCAGTTTACCGGGACCGAACACAGATACGCAGTATTTT	CASSLPGPNTDTQYF
NA	TRBJ1-5	NA	TRBV27	TGTGCCAGCAGTTTAGGGTTTGAGGGGTCGCCCCAGCATTTT	CASSLGFEGSPQHF
once	TRBJ2-7	NA	TRBV20-1	TGCAGTGCTCGCAACGGCTCCTACGAGCAGTACTTC	CSARNGSYEQYF
NA	TRBJ2-1	NA	TRBV4-1	TGCGCCAGCAGCCAAGATACAGGGTGGGGTGAGCAGTTCTTC	CASSQDTGWGEQFF
few	TRBJ2-7	TRBD2	TRBV4-2	TGTGCCAGCAGTCAAGAGACTAGCGGGGAGGCCTACGAGCAGTACTTC	CASSQETSGEAYEQYF
NA	TRBJ1-4	TRBD1	TRBV6-2/TRBV6-3	TGTGCCAGCAGTCCCCCCTCAGACAGGGGGGAGAATGAAAAACTGTTTTTT	CASSPPSDRGENEKLFF
NA	TRBJ1-1	NA	TRBV5-1	TGCGCCAGCAGCTTGGGTGGGGGATCGGACACTGAAGCTTTCTTT	CASSLGGGSDTEAFF
NA	TRBJ2-1	TRBD1	TRBV20-1	TGCAGTGCTAGAACTGGGACAGGGTCCTACAATGAGCAGTTCTTC	CSARTGTGSYNEQFF
NA	TRBJ2-3	NA	TRBV28	TGTGCCAGCAGTTTGGGGTGGGAGACAGATACGCAGTATTTT	CASSLGWETDTQYF
NA	TRBJ2-7	NA	TRBV28	TGTGCCAGCGGCGTCCACGAGCAGTACTTC	CASGVHEQYF
NA	TRBJ2-7	TRBD1	TRBV28	TGTGCCAGCAGTTGGACAGGGGTCTACGAGCAGTACTTC	CASSWTGVYEQYF
NA	TRBJ2-1	NA	TRBV20-1	TGCAGTGCTAGCCAGGGTCAATCTCAGTTCTTC	CSASQGQSQFF
NA	TRBJ2-5	TRBD2	TRBV6-1	TGTGCCAGCAGTGACAGCGGGGGGACCCAAGAGACCCAGTACTTC	CASSDSGGTQETQYF
NA	TRBJ2-7	TRBD1	TRBV7-9	TGTGCCATCCCGGGACAGGGGGCCTACGAGCAGTACTTC	CAIPGQGAYEQYF
NA	TRBJ1-5	NA	TRBV6-2/TRBV6-3	TGTGCCAGCAGTTACGTCTCACAGGTTCTTTATAGCAATCAGCCCCAGCATTTT	CASSYVSQVLYSNQPQHF
few	TRBJ2-7	NA	TRBV4-1	TGCGCCAGCAGGTTCCGGGACGGAGCCTACGAGCAGTACTTC	CASRFRDGAYEQYF
NA	TRBJ2-7	NA	TRBV6-5	TGTGCCAGCAGTTACGGTTGGTGGGGAGAGAAATTCTACGAGCAGTACTTC	CASSYGWWGEKFYEQYF
NA	TRBJ2-1	NA	TRBV7-9	TGTGCCAGCAGCCAAGTCGTACATGAGCAGTTCTTC	CASSQVVHEQFF
NA	TRBJ1-1	NA	TRBV2	TGTGCCAGCAGTGAAGGATCGTCGGTGAACACTGAAGCTTTCTTT	CASSEGSSVNTEAFF
NA	TRBJ1-2	NA	TRBV27	TGTGCCAGCAGTTCGGGATTGAGTCCCTCGGGATACACCTTC	CASSSGLSPSGYTF
few	TRBJ2-7	NA	TRBV5-1	TGCGCCAGCAGCTGGCCGGGTCAGTCCTACGAGCAGTACTTC	CASSWPGQSYEQYF
NA	TRBJ2-7	NA	TRBV28	TGTGCCAGCAGTTTGAGTGACGGGGGTTTCTACGAGCAGTACTTC	CASSLSDGGFYEQYF
NA	TRBJ2-3	NA	TRBV12-3/TRBV12-4	TGTGCCAGCAGCCTTTCCGGGCCGGACGCAGATACGCAGTATTTT	CASSLSGPDADTQYF
NA	TRBJ2-7	TRBD2	TRBV10-3	TGTGCCATCAAGGGACTAGCGATCGACGAGCAGTACTTC	CAIKGLAIDEQYF
once	TRBJ2-7	NA	TRBV20-1	TGCAGTGCTAGCGATGGTCTAGAGAGGCTCTACGAGCAGTACTTC	CSASDGLERLYEQYF
once	TRBJ2-7	NA	TRBV7-9	TGTGCCAGCAGCGCCCATTTCCGGGACGGTAACTACGAGCAGTACTTC	CASSAHFRDGNYEQYF
NA	TRBJ1-1	NA	TRBV27	TGTGCCAGCAGTTTAGGTAGGGCTCAAGAAGCTTTCTTT	CASSLGRAQEAFF
NA	TRBJ1-6	NA	TRBV25-1	TGTGCCAGCAGTCCGGACGGGTGGCGCTCACCCCTCCACTTT	CASSPDGWRSPLHF
once	TRBJ2-3	NA	TRBV3-1	TGTGCCAGCAGCCAAGATTCCCGGGGGCGATCAGATACGCAGTATTTT	CASSQDSRGRSDTQYF
few	TRBJ1-2	NA	TRBV7-9	TGTGCCAGCAGCCCCGGGGAGCACTATGGCTACACCTTC	CASSPGEHYGYTF
NA	TRBJ1-3	NA	TRBV6-5	TGTGCCAGCAGTCCTCGAGGCTTTCTGTGCTGTACGGGAAACACCATATATTTT	CASSPRGFLCCTGNTIYF
few	TRBJ1-1	NA	TRBV6-1	TGTGCCAGCAGTTCGGGGAGGAACACTGAAGCTTTCTTT	CASSSGRNTEAFF
NA	TRBJ2-1	NA	TRBV20-1	TGCAGTGCCAAGGGGAGTAGCGTGAACTACAATGAGCAGTTCTTC	CSAKGSSVNYNEQFF
NA	TRBJ2-2	TRBD1	TRBV19	TGTGCCAGTGAGCCCGGGACAGGGCCGACCGGGGAGCTGTTTTTT	CASEPGTGPTGELFF
NA	TRBJ1-5	TRBD1	TRBV4-1	TGCGCCAGCAGCCAAACCGGGACAGGCATCGACAATCAGCCCCAGCATTTT	CASSQTGTGIDNQPQHF
NA	TRBJ1-1	NA	TRBV28	TGTGCCAGCAGTTCGGAGGGGGACACTGAAGCTTTCTTT	CASSSEGDTEAFF
NA	TRBJ1-4	NA	TRBV18	TGTGCCAGCTCACTCTCATACCGGGGTCAAGTTAATGAAAAACTGTTTTTT	CASSLSYRGQVNEKLFF
NA	TRBJ1-2	NA	TRBV28	TGTGCCAGCAGTTTAACCCTCGGGAGCTATGGCTACACCTTC	CASSLTLGSYGYTF
few	TRBJ2-5	NA	TRBV7-9	TGTGCCAGCAGCTTCGGGGTAGGGGAGACCCAGTACTTC	CASSFGVGETQYF
NA	TRBJ2-3	TRBD2	TRBV5-1	TGCGCCAGCAGCTTGTTTGGCCATACGCGGGAGCGGGGCACAGATACGCAGTATTTT	CASSLFGHTRERGTDTQYF
NA	TRBJ2-1	TRBD2	TRBV6-2/TRBV6-3	TGTGCCAGCAGTTACGCTGCGGGAGGGAGTGAGCAGTTCTTC	CASSYAAGGSEQFF
NA	TRBJ1-1	NA	TRBV4-1	TGCGCCAGCAGCCTACCCGCAGGTGACACTGAAGCTTTCTTT	CASSLPAGDTEAFF
NA	TRBJ1-1	NA	TRBV27	TGTGCCAGCGGACCAATCTCCGAGGGACCTATGAACACTGAAGCTTTCTTT	CASGPISEGPMNTEAFF